Listed below are T cell receptor beta chains from one sample, sequenced in a study of blood T cell repertoires in COVID-19. Some clones are missing from TCRdb's copy, which holds only in-frame ones; the method was immunoSEQ multiplex PCR. The sample carries approximately 130,000 clones, around 85% recorded once. The sample comprised peripheral blood. Receptor source: a human donor in a cohort sampled during active COVID-19. The CDR3 runs from the conserved cysteine through the conserved F or W. A D gene is named only where the DNA matches it firmly. Only part of the rows carry a size: once, few, many, or a class if the clone is expanded.

TGTGCCAGCAGCATCGGGACAGGGGGCCCAGATACGCAGTATTTT	CASSIGTGGPDTQYF	.	TRBJ2-3	TRBV9	15	TRBD1
TGCGCCAGCAGCCAAGCCCTGGGGGGACAGGGACCAGCAACTAATGAAAAACTGTTTTTT	CASSQALGGQGPATNEKLFF	once	TRBJ1-4	TRBV4-1	20	TRBD1
TGTGCCACCACGCTAGGGACTAGCTCCTACAATGAGCAGTTCTTC	CATTLGTSSYNEQFF	.	TRBJ2-1	TRBV19	15	TRBD2
TGTGCCAGCAGCGCCGGGCGGGGCGTGATCGGTCATTTT	CASSAGRGVIGHF	.	TRBJ2-3	TRBV11-2	13	.
TGTGCCAGTACGCGTGAACCGAACTATGGCTACACCTTC	CASTREPNYGYTF	once	TRBJ1-2	TRBV19	13	.
TGTGCCAGCAGTCCCATGACATCGCTTACCACCCCGAGCTCCTATAATTCACCCCTCCACTTT	CASSPMTSLTTPSSYNSPLHF	.	TRBJ1-6	TRBV6-6	21	.
TGTGCCAGCTCACCACGGCAGGGTAATGAAAAACTGTTTTTT	CASSPRQGNEKLFF	few	TRBJ1-4	TRBV18	14	.
TGTGCCAGCAGCGGAGGTCCTCCGGAGGGAACCGGGGAGCTGTTTTTT	CASSGGPPEGTGELFF	.	TRBJ2-2	TRBV9	16	.
TGTGCCTGGAGTGGAGGGGTTAGGGGGAGCAGGATCTTTGGAGAGACCCAGTACTTC	CAWSGGVRGSRIFGETQYF	.	TRBJ2-5	TRBV30	19	.
TGTGCCACCGGACAGAGCTATGGCTACACCTTC	CATGQSYGYTF	.	TRBJ1-2	TRBV19	11	.
TGTGCCAGCAGCTTAGGCAGCGGGGGGGCCCGTGAGCAGTTCTTC	CASSLGSGGAREQFF	.	TRBJ2-1	TRBV7-2	15	TRBD2
TGTGCCTGGAGGGCCCAGGGCCCTTACACTGAAGCTTTCTTT	CAWRAQGPYTEAFF	.	TRBJ1-1	TRBV30	14	.
TGTGCCTGGAGTGTAGCGGGCCCAGATACGCAGTATTTT	CAWSVAGPDTQYF	.	TRBJ2-3	TRBV30	13	.
TGTGCCAGGAGCGGCACCGGGAGATCGGGTGAAAAACTGTTTTTT	CARSGTGRSGEKLFF	.	TRBJ1-4	TRBV3-1/TRBV3-2	15	.
TGTGCCAGCAGCGGGCAAGGGGGCTGGACTGGAAACACCATATATTTT	CASSGQGGWTGNTIYF	.	TRBJ1-3	TRBV9	16	TRBD1
TGTGCCAGCAGCTTTAGTCGACAGGAGAACACTGAAGCTTTCTTT	CASSFSRQENTEAFF	.	TRBJ1-1	TRBV7-2	15	.
TGTGCCACCAGTGATGTGCAGACAGGGGCGAACACTGAAGCTTTCTTT	CATSDVQTGANTEAFF	.	TRBJ1-1	TRBV24-1	16	TRBD1
TGTGCCAGCCTACCTCTTGGACTAGCGGAACAAGAGACCCAGTACTTC	CASLPLGLAEQETQYF	.	TRBJ2-5	TRBV2	16	TRBD2
TGTGCCAGCAGCATAAATCGGGACAGGGGGACAACTAATGAAAAACTGTTTTTT	CASSINRDRGTTNEKLFF	.	TRBJ1-4	TRBV7-8	18	TRBD1
TGTGCCAGCAGCTTGGGGGCACGGGAGACCCAGTACTTC	CASSLGARETQYF	.	TRBJ2-5	TRBV7-2	13	.
TGTGCCAGCATCCTACGCTCCGGGGGCACAGATACGCAGTATTTT	CASILRSGGTDTQYF	.	TRBJ2-3	TRBV5-5	15	.
TGTGCCAGCAGTTCCCAGGCTAGCGGAAACAATGAGCAGTTCTTC	CASSSQASGNNEQFF	once	TRBJ2-1	TRBV6-2/TRBV6-3	15	TRBD2
TGTGCCAGCAGCGTATCTCCGGACAGGGATCCTTTCTTT	CASSVSPDRDPFF	.	TRBJ1-1	TRBV9	13	TRBD1
TGTGCCAGCAGCCAAGAGGCACGGAATTCACCCCTCCACTTT	CASSQEARNSPLHF	.	TRBJ1-6	TRBV7-2	14	.
TGTGCCAGCAGCTTACTAGCGTCAACCTACAATGAGCAGTTCTTC	CASSLLASTYNEQFF	.	TRBJ2-1	TRBV11-3	15	.
TGTGCCAGCAGCTTAGCCCGGGGGACTAGCGGGAGATCAGGTGAGCAGTTCTTC	CASSLARGTSGRSGEQFF	.	TRBJ2-1	TRBV7-2	18	TRBD2
TGTGCCAGCAGTAGGGACAGCCTGAACACTGAAGCTTTCTTT	CASSRDSLNTEAFF	.	TRBJ1-1	TRBV6-5	14	TRBD1
TGTGCCTCTGAACCTAGCGGGGGGACCGGGGAGCTGTTTTTT	CASEPSGGTGELFF	.	TRBJ2-2	TRBV2	14	TRBD2
TGTGCCAGCAGTGAATCGGGTGGGAGATTTTACAATGAGCAGTTCTTC	CASSESGGRFYNEQFF	.	TRBJ2-1	TRBV2	16	.
TGTGCCAGTTACGGACAGGGCGTCTTCTTC	CASYGQGVFF	few	TRBJ1-2	TRBV6-5	10	TRBD1
TGTGCCAGCAGCCGAGAGGGACAGCTTGGAAACACCATATATTTT	CASSREGQLGNTIYF	.	TRBJ1-3	TRBV7-8	15	TRBD1
TGTGCCAGCAGCTTGGGGACTACTGGGGGGACCCAGTACTTC	CASSLGTTGGTQYF	.	TRBJ2-5	TRBV7-9	14	TRBD2
TGTGCCAGCAAGGACCGACAGGGGTATAATTCACCCCTCCACTTT	CASKDRQGYNSPLHF	.	TRBJ1-6	TRBV7-9	15	TRBD1
TGCGCCAGCAGTGCCACAGGGGGCTATGGCTACACCTTC	CASSATGGYGYTF	.	TRBJ1-2	TRBV23-1	13	TRBD1
TGTGCCAGCAGGGACGGGGCGGGGGAAAAACTGTTTTTT	CASRDGAGEKLFF	.	TRBJ1-4	TRBV6-5	13	.
TGTGCCAGCAGCTTAGCCCAGGCGGGAAATGAGCAGTTCTTC	CASSLAQAGNEQFF	.	TRBJ2-1	TRBV7-2	14	.
TGTGCCAGCAGTCCACAAGTAATAGCCCGAGGCGAGCAGTACTTC	CASSPQVIARGEQYF	.	TRBJ2-7	TRBV3-1/TRBV3-2	15	.
TGTGCCAGCAGACCTAGGACTAGCGGGAGGGGAGAGACCCAGTACTTC	CASRPRTSGRGETQYF	.	TRBJ2-5	TRBV7-9	16	TRBD2
TGTGCCAGCAGCTCCGCCTCCGGGACAGGGGAAAACACCATATATTTT	CASSSASGTGENTIYF	.	TRBJ1-3	TRBV11-3	16	TRBD1
TGTGCCTGGAGTTGGGGGGGTTTGACTGAAGCTTTCTTT	CAWSWGGLTEAFF	.	TRBJ1-1	TRBV30	13	.
TGTGCCAGCAGCGCGAATTGGACTAGCGGGAGCACAGATACGCAGTATTTT	CASSANWTSGSTDTQYF	.	TRBJ2-3	TRBV11-3	17	TRBD2
TGTGCCAGCAGCTTAGCTTTGGCGGGGGGGCACTACAATGAGCAGTTCTTC	CASSLALAGGHYNEQFF	.	TRBJ2-1	TRBV7-9	17	TRBD2
TGTGCCAGCAGAGGGGCGCAGGATCAGTACTTC	CASRGAQDQYF	.	TRBJ2-4	TRBV2	11	.
TGTGCCAGCAGCTTAGTAAGCCCTTACGAGCAGTTCTTC	CASSLVSPYEQFF	.	TRBJ2-1	TRBV11-2	13	.
TGTGCCAGCAGTTCTGATAGGGACTATGGGGAGACCCAGTACTTC	CASSSDRDYGETQYF	once	TRBJ2-5	TRBV6-2/TRBV6-3	15	TRBD2
TGTGCCAGCAGCCCGGTCCGGAGGAGCAATCAGCCCCAGCATTTT	CASSPVRRSNQPQHF	.	TRBJ1-5	TRBV6-6	15	.
TGTGCCACCAGTGATCAGACTCCTACCGGGGAGCTGTTTTTT	CATSDQTPTGELFF	.	TRBJ2-2	TRBV24-1	14	.
TGTGCCAGCAGCGAGACAGGGAGAAATGGCTACACCTTC	CASSETGRNGYTF	.	TRBJ1-2	TRBV7-2	13	TRBD1
TGTGCCAGCAGGGAAGGGACTAGCTGGGCAGATACGCAGTATTTT	CASREGTSWADTQYF	.	TRBJ2-3	TRBV3-1/TRBV3-2	15	TRBD2
TGTGCCAGCAGCGTAGCCCCACAGGGCACGTTGGGCTACACCTTC	CASSVAPQGTLGYTF	.	TRBJ1-2	TRBV9	15	.
TGTGCCAGCAGCCAAGACCAGGGTGCGGTCTATGGCTACACCTTC	CASSQDQGAVYGYTF	.	TRBJ1-2	TRBV14	15	.
TGTGCCAGCAGCATGGGGGGGTTCTGGGAGCAGTACTTC	CASSMGGFWEQYF	.	TRBJ2-7	TRBV11-1	13	TRBD2
TGTGCCAGCAGCCGACCGACGGGGGGGAACACTGAAGCTTTCTTT	CASSRPTGGNTEAFF	.	TRBJ1-1	TRBV7-9	15	.
TGCGCCAGCAGCCATGATCCAGGGACAGCCTATAATTCACCCCTCCACTTT	CASSHDPGTAYNSPLHF	.	TRBJ1-6	TRBV4-1	17	TRBD1